What follows is one T cell receptor beta chain and its context. Its antigen is still unknown. RNA transcripts were the source from which TCR beta CDR3 regions were amplified. Second-round multiplex PCR came after first-round RT-PCR with HTBI primers. TCRdb independently ran MiXCR on the multiplex PCR reads; one entry per CDR3 protein. The data hold some 350,000 distinct CDR3 sequences, with 17% observed a single time. The data belong to a study of Graves' ophthalmopathy and Graves' hyperthyroidism. The overall study: Peripheral blood was obtained at first diagnosis, ahead of any treatment. Study results and caveats: Sensitivity of around 88% and specificity of less than 82% were achieved when a 13-signature model separated ophthalmopathy from stable hyperthyroidism.

Germline CDR1 reads SGHRS; CDR2 reads YFSETQ. The CDR3 is made up of 17 amino acids. Trimming removed 0 bases from V and 0 bases from J, with 10 bases in between. This sequence joins TRBV5-1 and TRBJ2-6, with D possibly being TRBD2 (5 bases). Sequenced sample: peripheral blood. This TCR derives from an adult woman with stable Graves' hyperthyroidism. The CDR3 spells CASSLGGIGSGANVLTF. CDR3 coding DNA: TGCGCCAGCAGCTTGGGAGGGATCGGCTCTGGGGCCAACGTCCTGACTTTC. The full variable domain, in which reference TRBV5-1 and TRBJ2-6 provide the parts outside the CDR3, is KAGVTQTPRYLIKTRGQQVTLSCSPISGHRSVSWYQQTPGQGLQFLFEYFSETQRNKGNFPGRFSGRQFSNSRSEMNVSTLELGDSALYLCASSLGGIGSGANVLTFGAGSRLTVL.